The present entry profiles one T cell receptor beta chain with its context. The sample originates from a study of CD8 T cells in Susac syndrome. CD8+ and CD4+ blood T cells underwent TCR beta sequencing. The controls, all healthy donors, were matched for age and sex. While CD8+ and CD4+ T cells were isolated negatively, TEMRA cells were enriched by FACS. Random hexamers were used to reverse transcribe an amount of about 0.5 to 1 ug RNA. TCR beta CDR3 was amplified by immunoSEQ multiplex PCR. This amplification extended across 54 Vbeta and 13 Jbeta segments. TCRdb used MiXCR to reprocess the immunoSEQ multiplex PCR reads, holding one entry per CDR3 protein. The sample has roughly 200,000 distinct CDR3 sequences; approximately 95% are singletons. Germline V lookup: CDR1 GTSNPN, CDR2 SVGIG (reference sequence). Trimming removed 4 bases from V and 6 bases from J; junction bases left unmatched: 6. This CDR3 spans 14 amino acids.

This clonotype originated in a human donor in good health. The specimen was CD4+ T cells from PBMCs. The V and J genes are TRBV30 and TRBJ2-1, with 10 bases lining up with TRBD2. CDR3: CAWIFGTSVNEQFF. The CDR3 DNA reads as TGTGCCTGGATTTTCGGGACTAGCGTCAATGAGCAGTTCTTC.